The 24 T cell receptor beta chains below were found in one sample sequenced in a study of shared clonotypes between healthy human individuals. The assay was immunoSEQ multiplex PCR, and TCRdb's table has in-frame clones only and misses some. The sample contains about 1.5 million clones, 98% of which appear only once. Sequences were obtained from naive CD4+ T cells sorted from blood. Subset in this sample: CD45RA+ positively selected. These receptors were obtained from a man between 25 and 39 years old in good health.

In regard to this clone: This sample also contains other DNA sequences that code for the same CDR3. V usage is TRBV20-1 and J usage is TRBJ2-7; D remains unclear. Between the trimmed V and J ends, which lost 3 bases and 6 bases, there was a span of 6 bases. The CDR3 is 10 amino acids. Germline V gives CDR1 DFQATT, CDR2 SNEGSKA (reference sequence). The CDR3 bases are TGCAGTGCTAGGGGTCCCGAGCAGTACTTC. Translated: CSARGPEQYF.

The chain combines TRBV5-4 with TRBJ2-1, with unresolved D. Between the trimmed V and J ends, which lost 2 bases and 6 bases, there was a span of 9 bases. The germline CDR1 and CDR2 sequences are SGHNT and YYREEE (reference sequence). The CDR3 is 13 residues long. The CDR3 is CASSFRTTNEQFF. DNA of the CDR3: TGTGCCAGCAGCTTCCGGACCACCAATGAGCAGTTCTTC. Variable domain in full (rest from reference TRBV5-4 and TRBJ2-1): ETGVTQSPTHLIKTRGQQVTLRCSSQSGHNTVSWYQQALGQGPQFIFQYYREEENGRGNFPPRFSGLQFPNYSSELNVNALELDDSALYLCASSFRTTNEQFFGPGTRLTVL.

The V gene is TRBV19, the J gene TRBJ1-4; maybe TRBD1 (6 bases). The germline gives CDR1 LNHDA, CDR2 SQIVND (reference sequence). V lost 4 bases and J lost 3, with 12 bases in between. This CDR3 comprises 15 residues. CDR3 nucleotides: TGTGCCAGTAGTACCATTGACAGGCCTAATGAAAAACTGTTTTTT. Translation: CASSTIDRPNEKLFF.

The chain has TRBV7-2 and TRBJ1-5; D is ambiguous. Trimming took 6 bases from V and 3 from J, leaving 6 bases between them. The germline gives CDR1 SGHTA, CDR2 FQGNSA. The CDR3 sequence is 12 residues long. CDR3 in amino acids: CASSRVNQPQHF. The CDR3 DNA reads TGTGCCAGCAGTCGGGTCAATCAGCCCCAGCATTTT.

This clone was detected only once. This CDR3 is also generated by other DNA sequences in the sample. The chain links TRBV5-1 to TRBJ1-4; D is unclear. The germline gives CDR1 SGHRS, CDR2 YFSETQ. V was cut by 0 bases and J by 1 base, with 4 bases left in between. This CDR3 comprises 14 residues. CDR3 region: CASSLGGTNEKLFF. CDR3 sequence (DNA): TGCGCCAGCAGCTTGGGGGGAACTAATGAAAAACTGTTTTTT.

The chain carries TRBV5-5 and TRBJ1-2; 7 bases match TRBD1. V lost 6 bases and J lost 5; bases outside the gene matches: 16. The CDR3 runs to 16 residues. The germline gives CDR1 SGHKS, CDR2 YYEKEE (reference sequence). DNA of the CDR3: TGTGCCAGCACCGAAGGGGTGAGACAGGGACATTATGGCTACACCTTC. It encodes CASTEGVRQGHYGYTF.

CDR3 region: CAIRGLAGPNTGELFF. CDR3 nucleotide sequence: TGTGCCATCAGGGGACTAGCGGGACCGAACACCGGGGAGCTGTTTTTT. The J gene is TRBJ2-2, the V gene TRBV10-3, with 13 positions matching TRBD2. Trimming cost V 6 bases and J 0 bases; bases outside gene matches: 1. Germline V gene lookup returns CDR1 ENHRY and CDR2 SYGVKD. This CDR3 region has 16 residues.

This clone has only one observation. The V call is TRBV5-6, the J call TRBJ2-4; no firm D call. The V and J ends lost 3 bases and 0 bases respectively, with 16 bases between them. CDR3 length equals 17 residues. Per germline, CDR1 SGHDT and CDR2 YYEEEE. CDR3 protein: CASSWRELSLAKNIQYF. The CDR3 nucleotides read TGTGCCAGCAGCTGGAGAGAACTTTCCCTAGCCAAAAACATTCAGTACTTC. Together with reference TRBV5-6 and TRBJ2-4, the CDR3 gives the full variable domain: DAGVTQSPTHLIKTRGQQVTLRCSPKSGHDTVSWYQQALGQGPQFIFQYYEEEERQRGNFPDRFSGHQFPNYSSELNVNALLLGDSALYLCASSWRELSLAKNIQYFGAGTRLSVL.

The rearrangement links TRBV30 to TRBJ2-2; TRBD1 is a possible D gene (6 bases). Germline V gene data show CDR1 as GTSNPN and CDR2 as SVGIG (reference sequence). Trimming removed 4 bases from V and 4 bases from J, with 10 bases in between. The CDR3 runs to 13 residues. The chain's CDR3 is CAWNLGGTGELFF. The CDR3 DNA follows: TGTGCCTGGAACCTAGGGGGCACCGGGGAGCTGTTTTTT.

This clone was detected only once. The chain combines TRBV5-1 with TRBJ2-7, with D perhaps matching TRBD1 (6 bases). CDR1 and CDR2 (germline): SGHRS, YFSETQ. Deletions cut 3 bases from V and 0 bases from J, with 7 bases between. The CDR3 totals 13 residues. This CDR3 is CASSWTVSYEQYF. CDR3 bases: TGCGCCAGCAGCTGGACAGTCTCCTACGAGCAGTACTTC. Full variable domain (rest looked up from reference TRBV5-1 and TRBJ2-7): KAGVTQTPRYLIKTRGQQVTLSCSPISGHRSVSWYQQTPGQGLQFLFEYFSETQRNKGNFPGRFSGRQFSNSRSEMNVSTLELGDSALYLCASSWTVSYEQYFGPGTRLTVT.

This rearrangement joins TRBV19 to TRBJ1-2; D may be TRBD1 (5 bases). The CDR3 has 14 residues. CDR1 and CDR2 from the germline V gene are LNHDA and SQIVND (reference sequence). V lost 7 bases to trimming and J lost 2 bases, with 14 bases between them. The CDR3 loop is CASMKTEINYGYTF. CDR3 in DNA: TGTGCCAGTATGAAGACAGAGATAAACTATGGCTACACCTTC. Complete variable domain (other parts from reference TRBV19 and TRBJ1-2): DGGITQSPKYLFRKEGQNVTLSCEQNLNHDAMYWYRQDPGQGLRLIYYSQIVNDFQKGDIAEGYSVSREKKESFPLTVTSAQKNPTAFYLCASMKTEINYGYTFGSGTRLTVV.

This chain joins TRBV5-5 and TRBJ2-3; tentatively, D is TRBD2 (5 bases). With 3 bases removed from V and 2 bases from J, the gap between germline ends came to 10 bases. CDR1 SGHKS and CDR2 YYEKEE come from the germline V gene (reference sequence). The CDR3 covers 14 residues. The CDR3 sequence: CASSSLANTDTQYF. In nucleotides, the CDR3 is TGTGCCAGCAGCTCCCTAGCAAACACAGATACGCAGTATTTT. The variable domain in full, completed from reference TRBV5-5 and TRBJ2-3, reads DAGVTQSPTHLIKTRGQQVTLRCSPISGHKSVSWYQQVLGQGPQFIFQYYEKEERGRGNFPDRFSARQFPNYSSELNVNALLLGDSALYLCASSSLANTDTQYFGPGTRLTVL.

The rearrangement links TRBV11-2 to TRBJ2-1, with D hard to call. Germline V gene lookup returns CDR1 SGHAT and CDR2 FQNNGV. V lost 2 bases, J lost 4 bases, and 15 bases lay in between. CDR3 length: 16 residues. CDR3 sequence (DNA): TGTGCCAGCAGCTTAAGTCTCCCTCCCCCGTACAATGAGCAGTTCTTC. Amino acids: CASSLSLPPPYNEQFF. The whole variable domain, filled in from reference TRBV11-2 and TRBJ2-1, reads EAGVAQSPRYKIIEKRQSVAFWCNPISGHATLYWYQQILGQGPKLLIQFQNNGVVDDSQLPKDRFSAERLKGVDSTLKIQPAKLEDSAVYLCASSLSLPPPYNEQFFGPGTRLTVL.

The chain links TRBV25-1 to TRBJ2-7, with D tentatively TRBD2 (5 bases). CDR1 MGHDK and CDR2 SYGVNS come from the germline V gene. The CDR3 is 13 amino acids. Trimming shortened V by 4 bases and J by 0 bases, and 7 bases separated the two germline ends. The CDR3 loop is CASSVGSSYEQYF. CDR3 nucleotide sequence: TGTGCCAGCAGTGTTGGGAGCTCCTACGAGCAGTACTTC.

As DNA, the CDR3 is TGTGCCAGCAGCTTGGGATGGGGTAACACCGGGGAGCTGTTTTTT. This translates into CASSLGWGNTGELFF. V and J are TRBV5-6 and TRBJ2-2; unclear D gene. Deletions cut 0 bases from V and 2 bases from J, with 8 bases between. Per the germline V gene, CDR1 is SGHDT and CDR2 is YYEEEE. This CDR3 region has 15 residues.

The chain joins TRBV5-1 to TRBJ1-4, with 8 bases identical to TRBD1. The V gene end was trimmed by 4 bases and the J gene end by 0 bases; junction bases not matched to a gene: 5. CDR3 length: 16 residues. In germline, CDR1 is SGHRS, CDR2 YFSETQ. DNA for the CDR3: TGCGCCAGCAGCCCAGGGGGCCTCGCAACTAATGAAAAACTGTTTTTT. Amino acid sequence: CASSPGGLATNEKLFF.

The V call is TRBV7-3, the J call TRBJ2-1; 7 nucleotides align to TRBD2. Germline CDR1 and CDR2: SGHTA and FQGTGA. Germline trimming cut 6 bases from V and 6 bases from J; bases unmatched to any gene: 11. The CDR3 runs 15 residues. The CDR3 sequence: CASSKTGTTANEQFF. The CDR3 region has the DNA TGTGCCAGCAGTAAGACCGGGACTACAGCCAATGAGCAGTTCTTC.

The V call is TRBV7-3, the J call TRBJ2-1; D not certain. This CDR3 has 13 amino acids. CDR1 is SGHTA and CDR2 is FQGTGA in the germline V gene. V gave up 5 bases and J gave up 6 bases, with 11 bases separating them. The chain's CDR3 is CASSEVSGNEQFF. The CDR3 region has the DNA TGTGCCAGCAGCGAGGTGAGTGGCAATGAGCAGTTCTTC.

This chain links TRBV27 with TRBJ1-2; possible D gene TRBD1, 5 bases. Germline lookup yields CDR1 MNHEY and CDR2 SMNVEV (reference sequence). The CDR3 consists of 15 residues. The germline V and J ends were trimmed by 4 bases and 5 bases, with 17 bases remaining between them. CDR3 sequence: CASSSIGQGRYGYTF. In nucleotides, the CDR3 is TGTGCCAGCAGTTCCATAGGACAAGGGCGGTATGGCTACACCTTC.

This chain uses TRBV21-1 with TRBJ1-4. TRBV21-1 is marked as a pseudogene. The CDR3 covers 13 residues. CDR3 amino acids: CASSTSGREKLFF. As DNA, the CDR3 is TGTGCCAGCAGCACCAGTGGTAGGGAAAAACTGTTTTTT.

CDR3 sequence (DNA): TGTGCCAGCAGTTCCCGAATCCTGACCCGGGAGACCCAGTACTTC. Translated, it gives CASSSRILTRETQYF. This sequence joins TRBV6-6 and TRBJ2-5; D remains ambiguous. The CDR3 is 15 amino acids. V lost 4 bases, J lost 5 bases, and 17 bases lay in between. From germline, CDR1 is MNHNY and CDR2 SVGAGI (reference sequence).

This chain joins TRBV6-5 and TRBJ2-2, with a weak D call TRBD2 (5 bases). CDR3 size: 16 residues. Germline V gene lookup returns CDR1 MNHEY and CDR2 SVGAGI. V lost 0 bases, J lost 5 bases, and 13 bases lay in between. The CDR3 protein is CASSYSFAGRTGELFF. The CDR3 DNA follows: TGTGCCAGCAGTTACTCGTTCGCGGGCCGAACCGGGGAGCTGTTTTTT.

The chain is built from TRBV13 and TRBJ1-1; no firm D call. This CDR3 is 12 amino acids long. V was cut by 6 bases and J by 0 bases, with 5 bases left in between. CDR1 and CDR2 (germline): PRHDT, FYEKMQ (reference sequence). The CDR3 here is CASRPVNTEAFF. DNA of the CDR3: TGTGCCAGCAGACCAGTGAACACTGAAGCTTTCTTT.

V is TRBV27 and J is TRBJ2-2, with 8 bases aligning to TRBD2. The CDR3 is 15 amino acids. Germline-derived CDR1 and CDR2 are MNHEY and SMNVEV (reference sequence). Trimming cost V 5 bases and J 2 bases; bases outside gene matches: 4. The CDR3 here is CASSRTSGNTGELFF. CDR3 coding DNA: TGTGCCAGCAGTCGCACTAGCGGTAACACCGGGGAGCTGTTTTTT.